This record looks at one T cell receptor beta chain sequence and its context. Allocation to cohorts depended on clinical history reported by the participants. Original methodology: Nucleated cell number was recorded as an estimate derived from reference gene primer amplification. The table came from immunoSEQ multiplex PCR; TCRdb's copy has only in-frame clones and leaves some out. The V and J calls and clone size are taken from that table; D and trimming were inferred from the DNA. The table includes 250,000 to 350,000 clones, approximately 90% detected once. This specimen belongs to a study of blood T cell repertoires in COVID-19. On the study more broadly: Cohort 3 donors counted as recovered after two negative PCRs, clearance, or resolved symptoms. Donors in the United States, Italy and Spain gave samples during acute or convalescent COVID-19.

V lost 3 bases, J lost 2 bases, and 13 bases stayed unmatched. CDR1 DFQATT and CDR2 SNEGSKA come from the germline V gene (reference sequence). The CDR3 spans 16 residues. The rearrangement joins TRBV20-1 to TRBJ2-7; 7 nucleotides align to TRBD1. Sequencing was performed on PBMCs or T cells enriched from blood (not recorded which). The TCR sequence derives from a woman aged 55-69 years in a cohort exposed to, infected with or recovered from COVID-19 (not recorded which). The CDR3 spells CSASNPLQGRPYEQYF. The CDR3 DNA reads TGCAGTGCTAGTAACCCTCTACAGGGGAGACCCTACGAGCAGTACTTC.